These 17 T cell receptor beta chains originate from one sample sequenced in a study of CD8 T cells in Susac syndrome. An input of roughly 0.5 to 1 ug of RNA was subjected to reverse transcription using random hexamers. TCRdb analysed the immunoSEQ multiplex PCR reads with MiXCR anew, one entry per CDR3 protein. The top ten hold around 0.085% of the sample, which has some 200,000 distinct CDR3 sequences, 90% to 95% seen once. Sequencing was carried out using CD4+ T cells from PBMCs. The origin of the receptors is a human donor with Susac syndrome.

The V gene is TRBV20-1, the J gene TRBJ1-6; D is undetermined. V was shortened by 0 bases and J by 8 bases, with 11 bases between the two germline ends. The germline gives CDR1 DFQATT, CDR2 SNEGSKA (reference sequence). The CDR3 extends over 14 amino acids. CDR3 nucleotides: TGCAGTGCTAGAGATCCCCGCCGGGATTCACCCCTCCACTTT. Translated: CSARDPRRDSPLHF.

The chain recombines TRBV6-5 with TRBJ2-1; the D is unclear. Germline assignment: CDR1 MNHEY and CDR2 SVGAGI. V dropped 0 bases and J dropped 4 bases, with 16 bases sitting between them. The CDR3 spans 17 residues. DNA for the CDR3: TGTGCCAGCAGTTACTCGGGCAACCGGGCCCTATACAATGAGCAGTTCTTC. It translates to CASSYSGNRALYNEQFF.

The rearrangement uses TRBV25-1 and TRBJ2-5; D is unresolved. V lost 4 bases and J lost 5, with 5 bases in between. This CDR3 comprises 11 residues. The germline CDR1 and CDR2 sequences are MGHDK and SYGVNS. The CDR3 sequence is CASSATETQYF. The CDR3 region has the DNA TGTGCCAGCAGTGCTACTGAGACCCAGTACTTC.

This sequence joins TRBV5-8 and TRBJ2-1; 12 nucleotides align to TRBD2. Germline-derived CDR1 and CDR2 are SGHTS and YDEGEE. The trim removed 9 bases at V and 7 bases at J, leaving 11 bases unmatched. This CDR3 region has 15 residues. The CDR3 nucleotides are TGTGCCACCGAACTTACTAGCGGGGGGTGGAATGAGCAGTTCTTC. It encodes CATELTSGGWNEQFF. Combining the CDR3 with reference TRBV5-8 and TRBJ2-1 gives the whole variable domain EAGVTQSPTHLIKTRGQQATLRCSPISGHTSVYWYQQALGLGLQFLLWYDEGEERNRGNFPPRFSGRQFPNYSSELNVNALELEDSALYLCATELTSGGWNEQFFGPGTRLTVL.

The chain links TRBV27 to TRBJ2-7; D remains ambiguous. The CDR3 has 13 residues. CDR1 and CDR2 (germline): MNHEY, SMNVEV (reference sequence). V was cut by 5 bases and J by 5 bases, with 13 bases left in between. This chain's CDR3 is CASSPRALDEQYF. CDR3 DNA: TGTGCCAGCAGTCCCCGTGCTTTAGACGAGCAGTACTTC.

J is TRBJ2-7 and V is TRBV30, with 7 bases matching TRBD2. The trim removed 4 bases at V and 5 bases at J, leaving 8 bases unmatched. The germline V gene encodes CDR1 GTSNPN and CDR2 SVGIG (reference sequence). There are 13 residues in the CDR3. CDR3 amino acids: CAWKNGGSHEQYF. The DNA for the CDR3 is TGTGCCTGGAAAAACGGGGGGTCCCACGAGCAGTACTTC. Combining the CDR3 with reference TRBV30 and TRBJ2-7 gives the whole variable domain SQTIHQWPATLVQPVGSPLSLECTVEGTSNPNLYWYRQAAGRGLQLLFYSVGIGQISSEVPQNLSASRPQDRQFILSSKKLLLSDSGFYLCAWKNGGSHEQYFGPGTRLTVT.

This chain connects TRBV6-2 or TRBV6-3 to TRBJ1-1; 8 bases line up with TRBD1. CDR1 and CDR2 (germline): MNHEY, SVGEGT. The J segment lost 14 bases and the V segment lost 8 bases, leaving 10 bases of the junction unmatched. The CDR3 length is 11 residues. CDR3 amino acids: CASGQGERSFF. Written as DNA, the CDR3 is TGTGCCAGCGGACAGGGCGAGAGGAGCTTCTTT.

The rearrangement links TRBV28 to TRBJ1-3, with D possibly being TRBD1 (6 bases). This CDR3 region has 14 residues. Trimming took 2 bases from V and 9 from J, leaving 14 bases between them. Germline CDR1 reads MDHEN; CDR2 reads SYDVKM. CDR3 DNA sequence: TGTGCCAGCAGTTTAGTGGCCCAGGGGCGCACCATATATTTT. It is translated as CASSLVAQGRTIYF. Full variable domain (missing parts from reference TRBV28 and TRBJ1-3): DVKVTQSSRYLVKRTGEKVFLECVQDMDHENMFWYRQDPGLGLRLIYFSYDVKMKEKGDIPEGYSVSREKKERFSLILESASTNQTSMYLCASSLVAQGRTIYFGEGSWLTVV.

Here the CDR3 DNA reads TGCGCCAGCAGCCTGAGAACCGGTGAGCAGTTCTTC. It translates to CASSLRTGEQFF. The rearrangement links TRBV5-1 to TRBJ2-1; D not certain. Trimming pared 4 bases from V and 9 bases from J, leaving 11 bases between. Looked up from germline, CDR1 is SGHRS and CDR2 is YFSETQ. This CDR3 spans 12 amino acids.

This chain connects TRBV28 to TRBJ1-4; D possibly corresponds to TRBD1 (6 bases). The CDR3 is 14 amino acids. V gave up 8 bases and J gave up 6 bases, with 16 bases separating them. Germline loops: CDR1 MDHEN, CDR2 SYDVKM. The CDR3 here is CASYSGGQDEKLFF. The CDR3 coding sequence is TGTGCCAGCTACTCCGGGGGGCAGGATGAAAAACTGTTTTTT. Looking up the rest from reference TRBV28 and TRBJ1-4 gives the full variable domain: DVKVTQSSRYLVKRTGEKVFLECVQDMDHENMFWYRQDPGLGLRLIYFSYDVKMKEKGDIPEGYSVSREKKERFSLILESASTNQTSMYLCASYSGGQDEKLFFGSGTQLSVL.

This clonotype was seen once. This chain connects TRBV30 to TRBJ1-1; unclear D gene. CDR3 size: 13 residues. Germline V gives CDR1 GTSNPN, CDR2 SVGIG (reference sequence). V shed 4 bases and J shed 3 bases, with 12 bases lying between them. The CDR3 here is CAWKRLIDTEAFF. DNA of the CDR3: TGTGCCTGGAAAAGACTCATAGACACTGAAGCTTTCTTT.

The V gene is TRBV5-1, the J gene TRBJ2-1; 8 positions agree with TRBD2. Germline assignment: CDR1 SGHRS and CDR2 YFSETQ. The CDR3 has 14 amino acids. Trimming at V came to 3 bases and at J to 9 bases, leaving 8 bases not matched to a gene. The CDR3 nucleotides are TGCGCCAGCAGCTCAGCGCCGGGGGGGGTTGAGCAGTTCTTC. The encoded protein is CASSSAPGGVEQFF.

The chain joins TRBV20-1 to TRBJ2-7, with D unresolved. Germline values: CDR1 DFQATT, CDR2 SNEGSKA (reference sequence). This CDR3 has 14 residues. V lost 5 bases and J lost 0, with 14 bases in between. The CDR3 DNA reads as TGCAGTGCTCGTCGTCCTGCGAGCTCCTACGAGCAGTACTTC. Translation gives CSARRPASSYEQYF.

This sequence joins TRBV9 and TRBJ1-1; the D is unclear. V was trimmed by 3 bases and J by 0 bases, leaving 6 bases between them. CDR1 SGDLS and CDR2 YYNGEE come from the germline V gene. The CDR3 covers 13 residues. The DNA for the CDR3 is TGTGCCAGCAGCGGCAGCCTGAACACTGAAGCTTTCTTT. Protein sequence: CASSGSLNTEAFF.

The chain uses TRBV5-1 and TRBJ1-1; D uncertain. V was clipped by 4 bases and J by 0 bases, with 10 bases between them. The CDR3 extends over 14 amino acids. In germline, CDR1 is SGHRS, CDR2 YFSETQ. For the CDR3, the DNA is TGCGCCAGCAGCATCCAGACGATGAACACTGAAGCTTTCTTT. As protein: CASSIQTMNTEAFF.

V gene TRBV24-1 combines with J gene TRBJ2-7, with D hard to call. Germline lookup yields CDR1 KGHDR and CDR2 SFDVKD. V was trimmed by 4 bases and J by 4 bases, leaving 10 bases between them. The CDR3 has 13 residues. CDR3 sequence: CATSDQRSYEQYF. The CDR3, as DNA: TGTGCCACCAGTGACCAGAGATCATACGAGCAGTACTTC.

The rearrangement joins TRBV20-1 to TRBJ2-3, with 12 bases aligning to TRBD2. Germline V gene sequence: CDR1 DFQATT, CDR2 SNEGSKA (reference sequence). The V gene end was trimmed by 6 bases and the J gene end by 4 bases; junction bases not matched to a gene: 8. This CDR3 comprises 15 residues. CDR3 bases: TGCAGTGCCCGAACTAGCGGGGGGTTACCAGATACGCAGTATTTT. Protein sequence: CSARTSGGLPDTQYF.